These 15 T cell receptor beta chains share one sample of origin, sequenced in a study of blood T cell repertoires in COVID-19. The protocol was immunoSEQ multiplex PCR, while the TCRdb copy is restricted to in-frame clones and leaves out a portion. Here the sample spans tens of thousands of clones, around 88% being singletons. Input material: peripheral blood. The source is a woman over 75 with acute or convalescent COVID-19.

This clone was seen a handful of times. V gene TRBV3-1 (or the pseudogene TRBV3-2) combines with J gene TRBJ1-1; no firm D call. This CDR3 is 14 amino acids long. The V gene lost 3 bases and the J gene lost 2 bases, with 10 bases spanning the gap. Per the germline V gene, CDR1 is LGHDT and CDR2 is YNNKEL (reference sequence). In DNA, the CDR3 is TGTGCCAGCAGCCACGACACCCCTAACACTGAAGCTTTCTTT. Translating gives CASSHDTPNTEAFF.

The chain links TRBV7-8 to TRBJ1-2, with 8 positions matching TRBD1. CDR1 SGHVS and CDR2 FQNEAQ come from the germline V gene. The CDR3 sequence is 15 residues long. Trimming at V came to 5 bases and at J to 3 bases, leaving 8 bases not matched to a gene. The CDR3, as DNA: TGTGCCAGCAGCCCGCGGACAGGGATGGACTATGGCTACACCTTC. Protein sequence: CASSPRTGMDYGYTF.

The rearrangement links TRBV27 to TRBJ2-5; 9 positions agree with TRBD1. Germline V gives CDR1 MNHEY, CDR2 SMNVEV (reference sequence). Trimming at V came to 4 bases and at J to 4 bases, leaving 10 bases not matched to a gene. The CDR3 is made up of 16 amino acids. CDR3 residues: CASSSTRTGVRETQYF. CDR3 nucleotides: TGTGCCAGCAGTTCCACCCGGACAGGGGTTCGAGAGACCCAGTACTTC.

The V gene is TRBV5-6, the J gene TRBJ1-5, with 10 bases fitting TRBD1. CDR1 and CDR2 (germline): SGHDT, YYEEEE. Trimming cost V 0 bases and J 2 bases; bases outside gene matches: 5. The CDR3 is 17 amino acids. CDR3 loop: CASSLGTGGWGNQPQHF. CDR3 nucleotides: TGTGCCAGCAGCTTGGGGACAGGGGGTTGGGGCAATCAGCCCCAGCATTTT. The full variable domain, with the rest looked up from reference TRBV5-6 and TRBJ1-5, is DAGVTQSPTHLIKTRGQQVTLRCSPKSGHDTVSWYQQALGQGPQFIFQYYEEEERQRGNFPDRFSGHQFPNYSSELNVNALLLGDSALYLCASSLGTGGWGNQPQHFGDGTRLSIL.

Remarks on this clone: Other DNA sequences in the same sample also yield this CDR3. The chain couples TRBV4-1 to TRBJ1-5; D may be TRBD1 (5 bases). The V gene's germline CDR1 is MGHRA and CDR2 YSYEKL. The CDR3 contains 15 residues. V lost 0 bases, J lost 2 bases, and 8 bases lay in between. CDR3 sequence reads: CASSQDRAGNQPQHF. CDR3 in DNA: TGCGCCAGCAGCCAAGACAGGGCAGGCAATCAGCCCCAGCATTTT.

V gene TRBV12-3 or TRBV12-4 combines with J gene TRBJ1-1, with a weak D call TRBD1 (6 bases). Trimming shortened V by 3 bases and J by 9 bases, and 14 bases separated the two germline ends. This CDR3 is 13 amino acids long. Here the CDR3 reads CASSFGGGEKAFF. The CDR3 coding sequence is TGTGCCAGCAGTTTCGGCGGGGGCGAAAAAGCTTTCTTT.

In this sample, this clone turned up once. V is TRBV5-4 and J is TRBJ2-7; 7 bases are a match to TRBD1. The V gene end was trimmed by 4 bases and the J gene end by 4 bases; junction bases not matched to a gene: 2. The CDR3 runs 12 residues. CDR1 and CDR2 (germline): SGHNT, YYREEE (reference sequence). CDR3 DNA: TGTGCCAGCAGCATGACAGGGTACGAGCAGTACTTC. Protein: CASSMTGYEQYF.

This clone has only one observation. V and J are TRBV29-1 and TRBJ1-1, with TRBD1 identical over 9 bases. Per germline, CDR1 SQVTM and CDR2 ANQGSEA. The CDR3 has 14 residues. Trimming cost V 2 bases and J 5 bases; bases outside gene matches: 6. The CDR3 region has the DNA TGCAGCGTTGAATTGACAGGGGGAATAACTGAAGCTTTCTTT. Amino acids: CSVELTGGITEAFF.

CDR3 DNA: TGTGCCAGCAGCTTAGAGGAGAGGGGCTACACCTTC. The encoded protein is CASSLEERGYTF. The genes are TRBV7-9 and TRBJ1-2, with D uncertain. The V gene lost 1 base and the J gene lost 8 bases, with 8 bases spanning the gap. This CDR3 region has 12 residues. Germline CDR1 reads SEHNR; CDR2 reads FQNEAQ (reference sequence).

The V gene is TRBV18, the J gene TRBJ1-2, with TRBD1 matching over 7 bases. The CDR3 runs to 13 residues. CDR1 is KGHSH, CDR2 LQKENI, per germline. Trimming cost V 2 bases and J 5 bases; bases outside gene matches: 2. CDR3 sequence (DNA): TGTGCCAGCTCACCATCAGGGGGGTATGGCTACACCTTC. This encodes CASSPSGGYGYTF.

This clone was seen once. The rearrangement uses TRBV7-8 and TRBJ1-2; tentative D call: TRBD1 (5 bases). CDR1 and CDR2 from the germline V gene are SGHVS and FQNEAQ. V was shortened by 1 base and J by 3 bases, with 15 bases between the two germline ends. The CDR3 is 16 amino acids. CDR3 DNA: TGTGCCAGCAGCTTAGTCGCGGGGGAACAAGACTATGGCTACACCTTC. Its translation is CASSLVAGEQDYGYTF.

The V call is TRBV6-4, the J call TRBJ2-5; TRBD1 agrees at 10 bases. CDR3 length equals 15 residues. CDR1 and CDR2 from the germline V gene are MRHNA and SNTAGT. Unmatched junction bases numbered 6, after V lost 4 bases and J lost 4 bases. The CDR3 coding sequence is TGTGCCAGCAGTGGAAGGGACAGGGGAGGAGAGACCCAGTACTTC. It translates to CASSGRDRGGETQYF.

The V call is TRBV12-3 or TRBV12-4, the J call TRBJ1-2, with TRBD1 matching 8 bases. The CDR3 covers 13 residues. With 5 bases clipped from V and 7 bases from J, the junction kept 6 bases outside the gene matches. DNA for the CDR3: TGTGCCAGCAGTCGCGGACAGGGCGGTGGCTACACCTTC. Its translation is CASSRGQGGGYTF.

This chain uses TRBV13 with TRBJ1-2; a possible D gene is TRBD1 (6 bases). The germline V gene has CDR1 PRHDT and CDR2 FYEKMQ (reference sequence). This CDR3 has 14 amino acids. The V gene lost 2 bases and the J gene lost 8 bases, with 15 bases spanning the gap. In nucleotides, the CDR3 is TGTGCCAGCAGCTTACAAGGGGGATTAGGGGGCTACACCTTC. Amino acids: CASSLQGGLGGYTF.

The chain carries TRBV6-1 and TRBJ1-5; no clear D gene. Germline values: CDR1 MNHNS, CDR2 SASEGT. V lost 0 bases, J lost 10 bases, and 13 bases lay in between. The CDR3 runs 14 residues. The CDR3 loop is CASSEAGAEGPQHF. The CDR3 DNA follows: TGTGCCAGCAGTGAAGCAGGCGCCGAGGGACCCCAGCATTTT.